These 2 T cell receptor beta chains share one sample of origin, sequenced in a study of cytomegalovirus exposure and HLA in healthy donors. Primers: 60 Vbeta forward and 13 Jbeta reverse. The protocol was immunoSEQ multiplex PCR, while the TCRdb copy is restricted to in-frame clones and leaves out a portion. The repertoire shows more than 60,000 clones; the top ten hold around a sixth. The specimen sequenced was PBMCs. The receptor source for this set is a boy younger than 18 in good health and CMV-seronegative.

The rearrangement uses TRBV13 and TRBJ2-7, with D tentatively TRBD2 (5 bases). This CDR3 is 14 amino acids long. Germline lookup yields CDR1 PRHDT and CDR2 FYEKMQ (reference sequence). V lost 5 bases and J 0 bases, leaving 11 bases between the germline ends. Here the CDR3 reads CASSPRGYSYEQYF. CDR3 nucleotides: TGTGCCAGCAGCCCCCGGGGATACTCCTACGAGCAGTACTTC. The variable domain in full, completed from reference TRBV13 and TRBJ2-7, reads AAGVIQSPRHLIKEKRETATLKCYPIPRHDTVYWYQQGPGQDPQFLISFYEKMQSDKGSIPDRFSAQQFSDYHSELNMSSLELGDSALYFCASSPRGYSYEQYFGPGTRLTVT.

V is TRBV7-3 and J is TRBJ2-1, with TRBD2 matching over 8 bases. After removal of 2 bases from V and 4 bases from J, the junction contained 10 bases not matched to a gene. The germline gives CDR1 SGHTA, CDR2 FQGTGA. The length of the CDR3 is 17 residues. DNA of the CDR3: TGTGCCAGCAGCTTAGCGGGAGGTCTCTCGTCTTACAATGAGCAGTTCTTC. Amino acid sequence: CASSLAGGLSSYNEQFF.